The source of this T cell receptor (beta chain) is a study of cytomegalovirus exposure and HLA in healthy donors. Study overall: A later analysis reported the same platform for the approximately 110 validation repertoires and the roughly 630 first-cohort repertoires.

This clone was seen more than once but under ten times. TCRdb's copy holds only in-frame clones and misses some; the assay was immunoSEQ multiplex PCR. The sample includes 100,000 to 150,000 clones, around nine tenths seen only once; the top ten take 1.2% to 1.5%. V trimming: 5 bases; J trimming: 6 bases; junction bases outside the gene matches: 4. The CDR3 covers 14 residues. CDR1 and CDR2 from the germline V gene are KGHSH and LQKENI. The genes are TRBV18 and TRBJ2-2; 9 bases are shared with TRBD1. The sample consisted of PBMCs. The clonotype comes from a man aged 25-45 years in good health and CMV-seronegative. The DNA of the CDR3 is TGTGCCAGCTCAGGGGGACAGGGCGCCGGGGAGCTGTTTTTT. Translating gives CASSGGQGAGELFF.